A single sample is the source of the 26 T cell receptor beta chains below, sequenced in a study of blood T cell repertoires in COVID-19. Profiling relied on immunoSEQ multiplex PCR, and the TCRdb table lists in-frame clones only, not all of them. The sample records about 170,000 clones, over 80% being singletons. Sequenced sample: peripheral blood. These receptors were taken from a woman between 50 and 59 years old with acute or convalescent COVID-19.

This chain uses TRBV4-3 with TRBJ2-3, with 7 bases identical to TRBD2. Germline lookup yields CDR1 LGHNA and CDR2 YSLEER. Unmatched junction bases numbered 2, after V lost 0 bases and J lost 2 bases. The CDR3 runs 15 residues. CDR3 coding DNA: TGCGCCAGCAGCCAAGAAGGGACTACCACAGATACGCAGTATTTT. Translated, it gives CASSQEGTTTDTQYF.

The chain uses TRBV6-2 or TRBV6-3 and TRBJ2-5, with D maybe TRBD1 (6 bases). In germline, CDR1 is MNHEY, CDR2 SVGEGT. Trimming pared 6 bases from V and 7 bases from J, leaving 18 bases between. This CDR3 spans 14 amino acids. The CDR3: CASSLGHLRGTQYF. CDR3 DNA sequence: TGTGCCAGCAGCTTGGGACATCTGAGAGGGACCCAGTACTTC.

The gene calls are TRBV18 and TRBJ1-1; D is possibly TRBD1 (5 bases). V lost 6 bases, J lost 2 bases, and 19 bases lay in between. Germline CDR1 KGHSH, CDR2 LQKENI. The CDR3 runs to 16 residues. The CDR3, as DNA: TGTGCCAGCTCCCCATCTTCCTCGACAGTTAACACTGAAGCTTTCTTT. Residues: CASSPSSSTVNTEAFF.

For the CDR3, the DNA is TGTGCCAGCAGTACGAGAGGGGGCAGGAGTACCGGGGAGCTGTTTTTT. The encoded protein is CASSTRGGRSTGELFF. The chain carries TRBV2 and TRBJ2-2, with 7 bases aligning to TRBD1. This CDR3 spans 16 amino acids. Germline values: CDR1 SNHLY, CDR2 FYNNEI. Trimming took 5 bases from V and 5 from J; bases not matched to a gene: 11.

This sequence joins TRBV2 and TRBJ1-4; no definite D call. The CDR3 is 17 residues long. The germline gives CDR1 SNHLY, CDR2 FYNNEI. Trimming left V 1 base short and J 2 bases short, with 14 bases between. The CDR3 spells CASSEVDRTGTNEKLFF. CDR3 DNA sequence: TGTGCCAGCAGTGAAGTTGATCGGACGGGGACTAATGAAAAACTGTTTTTT. The full variable domain, with the rest looked up from reference TRBV2 and TRBJ1-4, is EPEVTQTPSHQVTQMGQEVILRCVPISNHLYFYWYRQILGQKVEFLVSFYNNEISEKSEIFDDQFSVERPDGSNFTLKIRSTKLEDSAMYFCASSEVDRTGTNEKLFFGSGTQLSVL.

The rearrangement uses TRBV5-1 and TRBJ1-1; D call uncertain. Trimming removed 2 bases from V and 1 base from J, with 6 bases in between. Germline assignment: CDR1 SGHRS and CDR2 YFSETQ. The CDR3 runs 13 residues. The CDR3 sequence is CASSFSENTEAFF. In nucleotides, the CDR3 is TGCGCCAGCAGCTTCTCAGAGAACACTGAAGCTTTCTTT.

This chain uses TRBV6-1 with TRBJ2-1; TRBD2 is a possible D gene (7 bases). Trimming took 2 bases from V and 4 from J, leaving 12 bases between them. Germline V gene lookup returns CDR1 MNHNS and CDR2 SASEGT. The CDR3 extends over 15 amino acids. The CDR3 DNA sequence: TGTGCCAGCAGTGAATTCCGGGGGGCTTACAATGAGCAGTTCTTC. Its protein is CASSEFRGAYNEQFF.

The rearrangement links TRBV5-1 to TRBJ1-3; D unclear. Looked up from germline, CDR1 is SGHRS and CDR2 is YFSETQ. V shed 4 bases and J shed 4 bases, with 6 bases lying between them. There are 12 residues in the CDR3. CDR3 DNA sequence: TGCGCCAGCAGCCCGGAGGGAAACACCATATATTTT. This codes for CASSPEGNTIYF.

The chain combines TRBV7-9 with TRBJ2-1, with TRBD1 as a possible D gene (6 bases). Germline V gene sequence: CDR1 SEHNR, CDR2 FQNEAQ (reference sequence). The V end was cut by 2 bases, the J end by 0 bases, with 14 bases between. There are 17 residues in the CDR3. CDR3 coding DNA: TGTGCCAGCAGCTTAACAGGGTCCGAAAGCTCCTACAATGAGCAGTTCTTC. Its protein is CASSLTGSESSYNEQFF.

Comment on this clone: One end of the junction is discordant with germline, which a read error may explain. The chain recombines TRBV7-9 with TRBJ1-3; TRBD1 matches 9 bases. This CDR3 has 15 amino acids. Per germline, CDR1 SEHNR and CDR2 FQNEAQ (reference sequence). The CDR3, as DNA: TGTGCCAGCAGTCTACTACCGGGACAGGGTTTTATTTCAGCCTTT. Encoded protein: CASSLLPGQGFISAF.

CDR3 DNA sequence: TGTGCCAGCAGCTTGGATACTATCCGGTACAATGAGCAGTTCTTC. Translation gives CASSLDTIRYNEQFF. This chain uses TRBV5-8 with TRBJ2-1; D not certain. The CDR3 consists of 15 residues. The germline V gene encodes CDR1 SGHTS and CDR2 YDEGEE. Trimming took 0 bases from V and 4 from J, leaving 11 bases between them.

V is TRBV27 and J is TRBJ1-1, with D maybe TRBD1 (5 bases). Looked up from germline, CDR1 is MNHEY and CDR2 is SMNVEV (reference sequence). CDR3 length equals 13 residues. Deletions cut 2 bases from V and 4 bases from J, with 8 bases between. The DNA of the CDR3 is TGTGCCAGCAGTTTAGGTAGGGGCACTGAAGCTTTCTTT. Translating it yields CASSLGRGTEAFF.

The chain recombines TRBV30 with TRBJ1-1, with D possibly being TRBD1 (5 bases). This CDR3 is built from 16 residues. The germline V gene has CDR1 GTSNPN and CDR2 SVGIG (reference sequence). V lost 0 bases and J lost 3, with 17 bases in between. CDR3 nucleotide sequence: TGTGCCTGGAGTGTATTCCAGGGCTCCCTCCACACTGAAGCTTTCTTT. This gives the protein CAWSVFQGSLHTEAFF.

This rearrangement joins TRBV19 to TRBJ1-6, with no clear D. CDR1 is LNHDA and CDR2 is SQIVND in the germline V gene (reference sequence). This CDR3 is 13 amino acids long. V gave up 6 bases and J gave up 7 bases, with 10 bases separating them. For the CDR3, the DNA is TGTGCCAGTAGCGCGTACGAGAATTCACCCCTCCACTTT. Residues: CASSAYENSPLHF.

This clone was counted between two and nine times. The chain couples TRBV18 to TRBJ1-1; D call uncertain. Deletions cut 5 bases from V and 3 bases from J, with 7 bases between. The CDR3 sequence is 12 residues long. Germline loops: CDR1 KGHSH, CDR2 LQKENI. This CDR3 reads CASSSQDTEAFF. CDR3 in DNA: TGTGCCAGCTCATCCCAGGACACTGAAGCTTTCTTT. The entire variable domain, with the rest obtained from reference TRBV18 and TRBJ1-1, is as follows: NAGVMQNPRHLVRRRGQEARLRCSPMKGHSHVYWYRQLPEEGLKFMVYLQKENIIDESGMPKERFSAEFPKEGPSILRIQQVVRGDSAAYFCASSSQDTEAFFGQGTRLTVV.

This chain links TRBV6-5 with TRBJ2-1; 11 nucleotides align to TRBD2. The germline gives CDR1 MNHEY, CDR2 SVGAGI. There are 14 residues in the CDR3. Unmatched junction bases numbered 1, after V lost 6 bases and J lost 3 bases. The CDR3 coding sequence is TGTGCCAGCAGCGGACTAGCGGGCTACAATGAGCAGTTCTTC. Its translation is CASSGLAGYNEQFF.

V is TRBV30 and J is TRBJ1-6, with a tentative D call TRBD1 (5 bases). The CDR3 is made up of 14 amino acids. Germline lookup yields CDR1 GTSNPN and CDR2 SVGIG (reference sequence). Trimming cost V 0 bases and J 11 bases, with 14 bases left between them. This CDR3 is CAWSVGQGQAPLHF. The CDR3 region has the DNA TGTGCCTGGAGTGTAGGGCAGGGTCAGGCACCCCTCCACTTT.

The chain links TRBV19 to TRBJ1-5; 7 bases are shared with TRBD1. With V trimmed by 6 bases and J by 7 bases, 6 bases remained unmatched. Germline lookup yields CDR1 LNHDA and CDR2 SQIVND (reference sequence). The CDR3 sequence is 13 residues long. CDR3 in amino acids: CASRETGSQPQHF. DNA for the CDR3: TGTGCCAGTAGGGAGACAGGGTCCCAGCCCCAGCATTTT.

This chain uses TRBV5-1 with TRBJ2-7; D gene ambiguous. V was cut by 4 bases and J by 6 bases, with 14 bases left in between. CDR1 is SGHRS and CDR2 is YFSETQ in the germline V gene. The CDR3 sequence is 13 residues long. CDR3 loop: CASSLMVSGEQYF. The CDR3 region has the DNA TGCGCCAGCAGCCTGATGGTTTCGGGCGAGCAGTACTTC.

The V call is TRBV27, the J call TRBJ1-5; the D gene is possibly TRBD1 (6 bases). The ends were cut back, 4 bases at V and 3 bases at J, with 10 bases in the middle. Germline loops: CDR1 MNHEY, CDR2 SMNVEV (reference sequence). The CDR3 is 14 amino acids. The CDR3 reads CASSSQGFNQPQHF. CDR3 coding DNA: TGTGCCAGCAGTTCTCAGGGGTTCAATCAGCCCCAGCATTTT.

This chain links TRBV6-1 with TRBJ1-5; D is uncertain. V was trimmed by 9 bases and J by 8 bases, leaving 11 bases between them. The CDR3 runs 11 residues. CDR1 and CDR2 from the germline V gene are MNHNS and SASEGT. The CDR3, as DNA: TGTGCCAGTTATGTCAGAAAGCCCCAGCATTTT. Translating gives CASYVRKPQHF.

The chain couples TRBV30 to TRBJ1-1; D is possibly TRBD1 (5 bases). This CDR3 contains 11 residues. Trimming stripped 4 bases from V and 11 bases from J, with 14 bases between. Germline V gene lookup returns CDR1 GTSNPN and CDR2 SVGIG (reference sequence). The CDR3: CAWIQGGSAFF. CDR3 coding DNA: TGTGCCTGGATCCAGGGAGGTTCGGCTTTCTTT.

V is TRBV19 and J is TRBJ2-7; D possibly corresponds to TRBD2 (6 bases). The CDR3 totals 15 residues. Germline lookup yields CDR1 LNHDA and CDR2 SQIVND (reference sequence). V was pared by 6 bases and J by 2 bases, with 17 bases between. The CDR3: CASSPSGGTPYEQYF. The CDR3 DNA reads TGTGCCAGTAGCCCCTCCGGGGGAACCCCCTACGAGCAGTACTTC.

For the CDR3, the DNA is TGTGCCAGCGGAAAAGGGAGCCGGGGGACTGAAGCTTTCTTT. Translating gives CASGKGSRGTEAFF. The chain uses TRBV2 and TRBJ1-1; tentative D call: TRBD1 (5 bases). The CDR3 spans 14 residues. In germline, CDR1 is SNHLY, CDR2 FYNNEI. Trimming removed 8 bases from V and 5 bases from J, with 18 bases in between. Using reference TRBV2 and TRBJ1-1 for the parts outside the CDR3, the full variable domain is EPEVTQTPSHQVTQMGQEVILRCVPISNHLYFYWYRQILGQKVEFLVSFYNNEISEKSEIFDDQFSVERPDGSNFTLKIRSTKLEDSAMYFCASGKGSRGTEAFFGQGTRLTVV.

The rearrangement uses TRBV24-1 and TRBJ2-1, with a possible D match to TRBD1 (5 bases). V was shortened by 4 bases and J by 5 bases, with 14 bases between the two germline ends. Germline V gives CDR1 KGHDR, CDR2 SFDVKD. The CDR3 contains 15 residues. The CDR3 sequence is CATSDILQVNNEQFF. In nucleotides, the CDR3 is TGTGCCACCAGTGACATATTACAGGTGAACAATGAGCAGTTCTTC.

The chain links TRBV27 to TRBJ2-3, with a possible D match to TRBD2 (6 bases). Germline V gene sequence: CDR1 MNHEY, CDR2 SMNVEV (reference sequence). The V and J ends lost 6 bases and 0 bases respectively, with 13 bases between them. This CDR3 region has 15 residues. The CDR3 is CASRPRGSSTDTQYF. The DNA for the CDR3 is TGTGCCAGCAGGCCTCGGGGGTCTAGCACAGATACGCAGTATTTT.